This is a list of T cell receptor beta chains from one sample in a study of T cell changes during pregnancy in multiple sclerosis. Sequencing was performed with immunoSEQ multiplex PCR; in TCRdb, only in-frame clones are kept and a portion is missing. The sample shows over 55,000 clones, 93% of them seen only once. The sequencing here drew on peripheral blood, taken after pregnancy. These receptors were taken from a female donor with multiple sclerosis, enrolled in a pregnancy study. CDR3s include the opening cysteine and the closing phenylalanine or tryptophan. D genes are given only for firm matches. Only part of the rows carry a size: once, few, many, or a class if the clone is expanded.

d_call	v_call	clone_size	j_call	cdr3_aa	cdr3_nt
-	TRBV7-7	-	TRBJ2-2	CASSWGVSSMNTGELFF	TGTGCTAGCAGCTGGGGGGTTTCGTCAATGAACACCGGGGAGCTGTTTTTT
TRBD2	TRBV5-6	-	TRBJ2-5	CASSFNNLAGRDFGETQYF	TGTGCCAGCAGCTTTAACAATTTAGCGGGGAGGGATTTCGGGGAGACCCAGTACTTC
-	TRBV7-3	-	TRBJ2-3	CASSLTPGSTDTQYF	TGTGCCAGCAGCTTAACACCAGGGAGCACAGATACGCAGTATTTT
TRBD2	TRBV7-9	-	TRBJ2-3	CASSRGGDTQYF	TGTGCCAGCAGCCGGGGGGGAGATACGCAGTATTTT
-	TRBV7-2	-	TRBJ2-1	CASSRGGGFNEQFF	TGTGCCAGCAGCCGCGGAGGGGGCTTCAATGAGCAGTTCTTC
TRBD1	TRBV6-6	-	TRBJ1-3	CASSHPGQSSGNTIYF	TGTGCCAGCAGTCACCCGGGACAGTCCTCTGGAAACACCATATATTTT
-	TRBV7-2	-	TRBJ2-5	CASSLAGQGLETQYF	TGTGCCAGCAGCTTAGCGGGTCAGGGATTGGAGACCCAGTACTTC
TRBD1	TRBV7-9	-	TRBJ2-3	CASSTGTGKDTQYF	TGTGCCAGCAGCACGGGGACAGGGAAAGATACGCAGTATTTT
TRBD2	TRBV5-6	-	TRBJ2-2	CASSRRTSGPGGELFF	TGTGCCAGCAGCAGACGGACTAGCGGGCCGGGGGGGGAGCTGTTTTTT
-	TRBV5-4	once	TRBJ2-4	CASSQARSKNIQYF	TGTGCCAGCAGCCAAGCCCGGAGTAAAAACATTCAGTACTTC
-	TRBV7-2	-	TRBJ1-3	CASSLKPQGTGNTIYF	TGTGCCAGCAGCCTAAAACCCCAGGGAACAGGAAACACCATATATTTT
TRBD1	TRBV27	-	TRBJ1-1	CASSSGGGVTEAFF	TGTGCCAGCAGTTCAGGGGGTGGGGTCACTGAAGCTTTCTTT
TRBD2	TRBV19	-	TRBJ2-7	CASSMGVISGRGGSYEQYF	TGTGCCAGTAGTATGGGGGTGATAAGCGGGAGGGGTGGATCCTACGAGCAGTACTTC
TRBD2	TRBV5-6	-	TRBJ2-5	CASSRGGLAELEETQYF	TGTGCCAGCAGCCGTGGGGGACTAGCGGAGCTAGAAGAGACCCAGTACTTC
TRBD1	TRBV4-1	-	TRBJ1-1	CASSSRDSTEAFF	TGCGCCAGCAGCTCCCGGGACAGTACTGAAGCTTTCTTT
-	TRBV5-5	-	TRBJ2-7	CASRSLDSGYEQYF	TGTGCCAGCAGGTCCTTGGACAGCGGCTACGAGCAGTACTTC
-	TRBV14	-	TRBJ2-1	CASSQLAGSKAEQFF	TGTGCCAGCAGCCAATTGGCAGGGTCGAAGGCTGAGCAGTTCTTC
-	TRBV7-9	-	TRBJ2-7	CASSFRGNPSYEQYF	TGTGCCAGCAGCTTCCGCGGGAACCCCTCCTACGAGCAGTACTTC
TRBD1	TRBV6-1	-	TRBJ1-5	CASSKTGNSNQPQHF	TGTGCCAGCAGTAAGACAGGGAATAGCAATCAGCCCCAGCATTTT
-	TRBV27	-	TRBJ2-7	CASKTGNYEQYF	TGTGCCAGCAAAACGGGAAACTACGAGCAGTACTTC
TRBD1	TRBV6-5	-	TRBJ1-1	CASSLLGQGNTEAFF	TGTGCCAGCAGTCTCCTAGGACAGGGGAACACTGAAGCTTTCTTT
-	TRBV6-1	-	TRBJ1-3	CASTSMASGNTIYF	TGTGCCAGCACCTCGATGGCCTCTGGAAACACCATATATTTT
TRBD2	TRBV7-2	once	TRBJ2-7	CASSLRGDYEQYF	TGTGCCAGCAGCTTGCGGGGGGACTACGAGCAGTACTTC
-	TRBV19	-	TRBJ1-1	CASSIREGGGPNTEAFF	TGTGCCAGTAGTATTAGGGAGGGCGGGGGGCCGAACACTGAAGCTTTCTTT
TRBD1	TRBV19	-	TRBJ1-1	CASKEARGLNEAFF	TGTGCCAGTAAGGAGGCCAGGGGGCTAAATGAAGCTTTCTTT
TRBD2	TRBV5-4	once	TRBJ2-6	CASSLWGGIDSSGANVLTF	TGTGCCAGCAGCTTGTGGGGGGGGATAGATTCCTCTGGGGCCAACGTCCTGACTTTC
-	TRBV28	-	TRBJ2-7	CASSLVKYEQYF	TGTGCCAGCAGTTTAGTTAAATACGAGCAGTACTTC
-	TRBV7-2	-	TRBJ2-7	CASSLVQGQNEQYF	TGTGCCAGCAGCTTAGTGCAGGGCCAGAACGAGCAGTACTTC
-	TRBV4-1	-	TRBJ2-2	CASSHLSVNTGELFF	TGCGCCAGCAGCCACCTTTCAGTTAACACCGGGGAGCTGTTTTTT
-	TRBV18	-	TRBJ2-3	CASSPALGSTDTQYF	TGTGCCAGCTCACCAGCCCTAGGAAGCACAGATACGCAGTATTTT
-	TRBV7-8	-	TRBJ2-1	CASSSRGNNEQFF	TGTGCCAGCAGCTCTAGAGGTAACAATGAGCAGTTCTTC
-	TRBV18	-	TRBJ2-5	CASSPQGTGWKTQYF	TGTGCCAGCTCACCACAGGGTACAGGGTGGAAGACCCAGTACTTC
TRBD1	TRBV4-2	-	TRBJ2-5	CASSQDGQGLETQYF	TGTGCCAGCAGCCAAGATGGACAGGGTTTGGAGACCCAGTACTTC
TRBD2	TRBV4-3	-	TRBJ2-7	CASSQELAGSSEQYF	TGCGCCAGCAGCCAAGAACTAGCGGGTTCAAGCGAGCAGTACTTC
TRBD2	TRBV25-1	-	TRBJ2-3	CASSEMVLAGGSDTQYF	TGTGCCAGCAGTGAAATGGTGCTAGCGGGAGGGTCAGATACGCAGTATTTT
-	TRBV28	-	TRBJ2-7	CASSPDSIYPEQYF	TGTGCCAGCAGCCCGGACAGTATCTATCCCGAGCAGTACTTC
-	TRBV7-2	-	TRBJ2-7	CASSPWQDWSYEQYF	TGTGCCAGCAGCCCGTGGCAGGACTGGTCCTACGAGCAGTACTTC
-	TRBV7-3	-	TRBJ2-1	CASSLGTGDYNEQFF	TGTGCCAGCAGCTTAGGCACGGGAGACTACAATGAGCAGTTCTTC
TRBD1	TRBV25-1	-	TRBJ2-1	CASSVTGTGVNEQFF	TGTGCCAGCAGTGTAACGGGGACAGGGGTTAATGAGCAGTTCTTC
TRBD2	TRBV5-1	once	TRBJ2-1	CASRPTSGIGEQFF	TGCGCCAGCAGACCTACTAGCGGGATCGGTGAGCAGTTCTTC
TRBD2	TRBV27	once	TRBJ2-1	CASSKTSGRFNEQFF	TGTGCCAGCAGCAAGACTAGCGGGAGGTTTAATGAGCAGTTCTTC
-	TRBV14	-	TRBJ2-1	CASSQFSSYEQFF	TGTGCCAGCAGCCAATTTAGTTCGTATGAGCAGTTCTTC
-	TRBV19	-	TRBJ1-5	CASALSGNQPQHF	TGTGCCAGCGCCCTAAGTGGCAATCAGCCCCAGCATTTT
-	TRBV29-1	-	TRBJ2-1	CSVADSEQFF	TGCAGCGTTGCGGACAGTGAGCAGTTCTTC
-	TRBV6-5	-	TRBJ1-1	CASSSFTGTNTEAFF	TGTGCCAGCAGTAGTTTTACAGGGACGAACACTGAAGCTTTCTTT
-	TRBV29-1	-	TRBJ2-1	CSAQKESGQFF	TGCAGCGCACAAAAGGAAAGCGGGCAGTTCTTC